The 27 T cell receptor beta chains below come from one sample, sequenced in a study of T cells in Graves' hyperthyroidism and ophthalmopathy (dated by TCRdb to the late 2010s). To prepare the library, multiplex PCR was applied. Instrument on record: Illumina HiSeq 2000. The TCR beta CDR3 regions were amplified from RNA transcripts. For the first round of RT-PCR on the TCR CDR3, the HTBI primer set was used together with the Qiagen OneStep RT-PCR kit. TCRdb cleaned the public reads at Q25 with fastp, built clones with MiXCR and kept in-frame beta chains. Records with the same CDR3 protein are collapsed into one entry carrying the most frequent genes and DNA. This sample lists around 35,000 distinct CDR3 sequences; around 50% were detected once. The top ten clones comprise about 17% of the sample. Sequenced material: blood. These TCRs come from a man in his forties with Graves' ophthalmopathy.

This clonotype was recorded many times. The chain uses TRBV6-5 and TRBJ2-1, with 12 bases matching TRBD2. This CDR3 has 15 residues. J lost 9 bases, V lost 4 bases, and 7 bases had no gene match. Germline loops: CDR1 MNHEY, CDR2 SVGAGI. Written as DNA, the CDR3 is TGTGCCAGCAGTTCTAGCGGGAGGGCCCGGGGTGAGCAGTTCTTC. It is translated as CASSSSGRARGEQFF.

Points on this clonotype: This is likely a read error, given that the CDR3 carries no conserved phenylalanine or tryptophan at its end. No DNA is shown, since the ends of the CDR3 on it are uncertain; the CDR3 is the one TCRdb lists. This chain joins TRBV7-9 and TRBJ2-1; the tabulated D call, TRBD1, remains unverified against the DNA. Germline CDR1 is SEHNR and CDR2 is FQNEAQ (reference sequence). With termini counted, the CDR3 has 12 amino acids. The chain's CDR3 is CASSHPGTGSAS.

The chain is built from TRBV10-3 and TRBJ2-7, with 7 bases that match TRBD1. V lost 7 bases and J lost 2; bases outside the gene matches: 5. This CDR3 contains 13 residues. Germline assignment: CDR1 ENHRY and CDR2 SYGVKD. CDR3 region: CAINSGQTYEQYF. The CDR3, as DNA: TGTGCCATCAACTCGGGACAGACCTACGAGCAGTACTTC.

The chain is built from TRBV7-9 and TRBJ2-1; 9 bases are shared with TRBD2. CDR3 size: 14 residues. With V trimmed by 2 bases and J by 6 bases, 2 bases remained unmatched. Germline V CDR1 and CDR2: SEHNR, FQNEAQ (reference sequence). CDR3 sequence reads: CASSLWGLANEQFF. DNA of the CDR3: TGTGCCAGCAGCTTATGGGGACTAGCCAATGAGCAGTTCTTC.

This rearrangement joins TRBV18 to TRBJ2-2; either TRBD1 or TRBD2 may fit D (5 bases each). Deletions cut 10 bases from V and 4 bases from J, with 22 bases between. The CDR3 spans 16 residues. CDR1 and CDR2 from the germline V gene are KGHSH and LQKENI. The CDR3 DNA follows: TGTGCCATTCCGAGGGAACAGGTTCGGGGCACCGGGGAGCTGTTTTTT. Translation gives CAIPREQVRGTGELFF.

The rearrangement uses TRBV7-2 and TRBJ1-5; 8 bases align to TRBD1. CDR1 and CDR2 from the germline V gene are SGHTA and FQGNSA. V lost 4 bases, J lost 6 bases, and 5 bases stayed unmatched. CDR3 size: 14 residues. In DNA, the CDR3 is TGTGCCAGCAGCTCCGGACAGGGCGGTCAGCCCCAGCATTTT. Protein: CASSSGQGGQPQHF. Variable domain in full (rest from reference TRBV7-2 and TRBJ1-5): GAGVSQSPSNKVTEKGKDVELRCDPISGHTALYWYRQSLGQGLEFLIYFQGNSAPDKSGLPSDRFSAERTGGSVSTLTIQRTQQEDSAVYLCASSSGQGGQPQHFGDGTRLSIL.

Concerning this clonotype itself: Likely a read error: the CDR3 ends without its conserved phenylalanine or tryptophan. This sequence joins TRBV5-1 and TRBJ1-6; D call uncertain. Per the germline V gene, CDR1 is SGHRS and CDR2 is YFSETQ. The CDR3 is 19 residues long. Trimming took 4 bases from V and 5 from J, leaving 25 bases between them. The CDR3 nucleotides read TGCGCCAGCAGCATCCCGACCCCCAGAGGGCATTGTAATAATTCACCCCTCCACTCT. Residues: CASSIPTPRGHCNNSPLHS.

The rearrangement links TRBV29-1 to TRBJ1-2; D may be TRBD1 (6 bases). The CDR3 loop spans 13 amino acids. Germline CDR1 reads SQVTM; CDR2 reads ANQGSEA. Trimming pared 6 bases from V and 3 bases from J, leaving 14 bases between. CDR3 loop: CSVAQEGDYGYTF. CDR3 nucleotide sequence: TGCAGCGTCGCCCAGGAGGGGGACTATGGCTACACCTTC.

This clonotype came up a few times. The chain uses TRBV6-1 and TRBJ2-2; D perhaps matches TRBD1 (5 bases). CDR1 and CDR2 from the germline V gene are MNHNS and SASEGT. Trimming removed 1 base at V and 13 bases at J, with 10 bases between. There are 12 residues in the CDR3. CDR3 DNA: TGTGCCAGCAGTGAAGAGGGGTGGGGGCTGTTTTTT. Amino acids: CASSEEGWGLFF.

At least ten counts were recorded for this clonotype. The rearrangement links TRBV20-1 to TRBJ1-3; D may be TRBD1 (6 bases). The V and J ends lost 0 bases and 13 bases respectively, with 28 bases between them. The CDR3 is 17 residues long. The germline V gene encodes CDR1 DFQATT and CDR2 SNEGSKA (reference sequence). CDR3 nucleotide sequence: TGCAGTGCTAGAGACCCCCGAGGGGGTCCAGCTGCTGGTACGATATATTTT. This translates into CSARDPRGGPAAGTIYF.

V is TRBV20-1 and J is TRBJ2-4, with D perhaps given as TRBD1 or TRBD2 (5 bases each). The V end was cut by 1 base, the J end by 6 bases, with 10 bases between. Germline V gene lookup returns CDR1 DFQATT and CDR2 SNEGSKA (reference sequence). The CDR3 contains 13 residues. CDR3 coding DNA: TGCAGTGCTAGAGCGACCGGGACAAACATTCAGTACTTC. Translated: CSARATGTNIQYF.

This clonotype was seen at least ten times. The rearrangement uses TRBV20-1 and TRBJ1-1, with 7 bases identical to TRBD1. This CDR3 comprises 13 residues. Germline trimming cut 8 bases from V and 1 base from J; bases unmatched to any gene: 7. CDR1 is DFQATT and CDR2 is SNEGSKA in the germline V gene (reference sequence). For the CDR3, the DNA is TGCAGTCCCAATCAGGGGGGGAACACTGAAGCTTTCTTT. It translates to CSPNQGGNTEAFF.

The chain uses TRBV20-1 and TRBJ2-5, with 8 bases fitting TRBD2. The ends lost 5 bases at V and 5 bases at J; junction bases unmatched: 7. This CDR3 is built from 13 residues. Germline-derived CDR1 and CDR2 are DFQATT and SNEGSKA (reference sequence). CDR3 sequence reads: CSAADGGGETQYF. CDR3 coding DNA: TGCAGTGCTGCGGACGGGGGGGGCGAGACCCAGTACTTC.

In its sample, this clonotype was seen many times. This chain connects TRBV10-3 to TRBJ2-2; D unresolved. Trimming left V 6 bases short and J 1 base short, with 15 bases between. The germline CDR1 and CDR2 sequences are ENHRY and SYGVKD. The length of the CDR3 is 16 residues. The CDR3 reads CAIRTDTSENTGELFF. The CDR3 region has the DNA TGTGCCATCAGGACCGACACCTCAGAGAACACCGGGGAGCTGTTTTTT.

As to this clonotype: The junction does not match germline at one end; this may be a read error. For the CDR3, the DNA is TGTGCCAGCTCACCAGCGGCGGCAGGGCAAGCTGGGGCCAACGTCTTGACTTTC. This gives the protein CASSPAAAGQAGANVLTF. This chain uses TRBV18 with TRBJ2-6; weak D call: TRBD1 (5 bases). The germline CDR1 and CDR2 sequences are KGHSH and LQKENI. This CDR3 is 18 amino acids long.

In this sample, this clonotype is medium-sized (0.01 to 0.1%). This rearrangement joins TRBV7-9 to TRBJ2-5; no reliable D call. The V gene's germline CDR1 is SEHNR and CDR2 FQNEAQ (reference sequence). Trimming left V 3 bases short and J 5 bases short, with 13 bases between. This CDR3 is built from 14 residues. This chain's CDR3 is CASSFRLDTETQYF. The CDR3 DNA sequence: TGTGCCAGCAGCTTTCGGTTGGATACGGAGACCCAGTACTTC.

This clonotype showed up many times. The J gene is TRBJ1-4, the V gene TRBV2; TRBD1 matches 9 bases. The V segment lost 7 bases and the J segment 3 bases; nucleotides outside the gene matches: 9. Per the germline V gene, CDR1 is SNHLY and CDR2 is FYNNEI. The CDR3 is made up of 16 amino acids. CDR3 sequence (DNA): TGTGCCAGCATTTCGGGACAGGGAGGGTCTAATGAAAAACTGTTTTTT. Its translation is CASISGQGGSNEKLFF.

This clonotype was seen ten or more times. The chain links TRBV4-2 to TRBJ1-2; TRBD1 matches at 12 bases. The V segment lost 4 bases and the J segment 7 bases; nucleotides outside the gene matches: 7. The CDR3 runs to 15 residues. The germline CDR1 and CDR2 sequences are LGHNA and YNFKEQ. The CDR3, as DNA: TGTGCCAGCAGCCCTCACAGGGACAGGGGGCTTGGCTACACCTTC. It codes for CASSPHRDRGLGYTF.

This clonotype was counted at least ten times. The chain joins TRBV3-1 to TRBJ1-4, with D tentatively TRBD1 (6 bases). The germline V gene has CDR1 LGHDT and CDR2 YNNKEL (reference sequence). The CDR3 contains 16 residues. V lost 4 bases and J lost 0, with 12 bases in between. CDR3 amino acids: CASSPGHLSTNEKLFF. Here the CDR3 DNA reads TGTGCCAGCAGCCCGGGACACCTATCAACTAATGAAAAACTGTTTTTT.

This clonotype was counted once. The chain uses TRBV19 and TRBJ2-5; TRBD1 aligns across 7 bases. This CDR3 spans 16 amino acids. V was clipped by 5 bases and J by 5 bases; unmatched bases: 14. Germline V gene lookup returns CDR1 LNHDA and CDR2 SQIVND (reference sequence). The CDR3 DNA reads TGTGCCAGTAGTTCGTGGGCGAACAGGGGCGGGGAGACCCAGTACTTC. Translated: CASSSWANRGGETQYF.

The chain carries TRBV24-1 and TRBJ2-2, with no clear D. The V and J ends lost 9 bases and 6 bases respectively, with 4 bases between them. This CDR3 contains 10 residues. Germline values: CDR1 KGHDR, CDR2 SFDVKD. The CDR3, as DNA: TGTGCCACCCGGGCCGGGGAGCTGTTTTTT. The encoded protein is CATRAGELFF.

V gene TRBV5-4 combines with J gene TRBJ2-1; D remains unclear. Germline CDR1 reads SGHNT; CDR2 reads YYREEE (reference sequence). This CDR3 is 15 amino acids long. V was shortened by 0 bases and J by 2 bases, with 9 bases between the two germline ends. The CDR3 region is CASSLGGETYNEQFF. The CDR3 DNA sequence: TGTGCCAGCAGCTTGGGTGGTGAAACCTACAATGAGCAGTTCTTC.

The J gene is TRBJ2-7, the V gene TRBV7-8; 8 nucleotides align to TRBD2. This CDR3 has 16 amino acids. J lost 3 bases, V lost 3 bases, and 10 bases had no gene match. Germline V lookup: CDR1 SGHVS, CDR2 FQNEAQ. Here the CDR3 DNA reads TGTGCCAGCAGCTTTGGACAGTCTCGGGGGGGCTACGAGCAGTACTTC. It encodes CASSFGQSRGGYEQYF.

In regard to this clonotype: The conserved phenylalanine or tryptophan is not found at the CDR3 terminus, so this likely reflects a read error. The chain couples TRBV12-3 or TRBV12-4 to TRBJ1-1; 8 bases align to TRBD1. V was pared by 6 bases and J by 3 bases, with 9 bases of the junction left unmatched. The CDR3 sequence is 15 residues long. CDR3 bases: TGTGCCAGCAGCCGCGACAGGGGCATGTACACTGAAGCTTTCTCT. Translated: CASSRDRGMYTEAFS.

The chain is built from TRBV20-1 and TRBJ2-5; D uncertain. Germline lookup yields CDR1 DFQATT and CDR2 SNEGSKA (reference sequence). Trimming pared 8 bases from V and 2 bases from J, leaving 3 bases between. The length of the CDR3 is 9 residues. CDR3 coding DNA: TGCAGTACACAAGAGACCCAGTACTTC. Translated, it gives CSTQETQYF.

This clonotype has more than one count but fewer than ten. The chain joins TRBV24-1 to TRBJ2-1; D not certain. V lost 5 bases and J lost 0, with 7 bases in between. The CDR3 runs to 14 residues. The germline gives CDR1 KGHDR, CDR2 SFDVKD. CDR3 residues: CATSVWGSYNEQFF. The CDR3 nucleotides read TGTGCCACCAGTGTGTGGGGCTCCTACAATGAGCAGTTCTTC.

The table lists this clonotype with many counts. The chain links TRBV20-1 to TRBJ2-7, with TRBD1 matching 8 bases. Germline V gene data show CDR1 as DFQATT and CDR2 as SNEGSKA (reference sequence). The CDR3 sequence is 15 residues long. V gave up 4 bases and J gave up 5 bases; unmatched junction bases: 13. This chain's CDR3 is CSAKVAGTGPHEQYF. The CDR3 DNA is TGCAGTGCTAAAGTGGCTGGGACAGGCCCTCACGAGCAGTACTTC.